The 20 T cell receptor beta chains below were found in one sample sequenced in a study of blood T cell repertoires in COVID-19. Sequencing was performed with immunoSEQ multiplex PCR; in TCRdb, only in-frame clones are kept and a portion is missing. This sample has around 360,000 clones, with less than 90% found just once. The sample consisted of PBMCs or T cells enriched from blood (not recorded which). These receptors were taken from a woman aged 25 to 39 who had recovered from COVID-19.

The rearrangement joins TRBV11-2 to TRBJ2-3; D is unclear. Trimming removed 2 bases from V and 12 bases from J, with 18 bases in between. Germline values: CDR1 SGHAT, CDR2 FQNNGV. The CDR3 extends over 14 amino acids. For the CDR3, the DNA is TGTGCCAGCAGCTTACCCGGAGCTCCCGGTAATCAGTATTTT. It specifies CASSLPGAPGNQYF.

This sequence joins TRBV10-3 and TRBJ2-5; TRBD2 is a possible D gene (5 bases). The V end was cut by 0 bases, the J end by 4 bases, with 12 bases between. The V gene's germline CDR1 is ENHRY and CDR2 SYGVKD. The CDR3 loop spans 15 amino acids. The CDR3 DNA reads as TGTGCCATCAGTGAGTCTAAGGCAGGAGGAGAGACCCAGTACTTC. Translated: CAISESKAGGETQYF.

This clone was seen a single time. The V gene is TRBV25-1, the J gene TRBJ2-3; D possibly corresponds to TRBD1 (5 bases). Germline V lookup: CDR1 MGHDK, CDR2 SYGVNS. Trimming removed 3 bases at V and 4 bases at J, with 11 bases between. CDR3 length equals 14 residues. CDR3 in DNA: TGTGCCAGCAGTGATCCGACAGCCGCAGATACGCAGTATTTT. Its protein is CASSDPTAADTQYF. Together with reference TRBV25-1 and TRBJ2-3, the CDR3 gives the full variable domain: EADIYQTPRYLVIGTGKKITLECSQTMGHDKMYWYQQDPGMELHLIHYSYGVNSTEKGDLSSESTVSRIRTEHFPLTLESARPSHTSQYLCASSDPTAADTQYFGPGTRLTVL.

The chain has TRBV5-1 and TRBJ2-1, with 8 bases identical to TRBD1. CDR3 length: 14 residues. With 4 bases clipped from V and 4 bases from J, the junction kept 4 bases outside the gene matches. Looked up from germline, CDR1 is SGHRS and CDR2 is YFSETQ. CDR3 sequence: CASSTGDRYNEQFF. In DNA, the CDR3 is TGCGCCAGCAGCACAGGGGACAGGTACAATGAGCAGTTCTTC.

This chain uses TRBV19 with TRBJ2-7; D is perhaps TRBD2 (5 bases). V was cut by 5 bases and J by 4 bases, with 12 bases left in between. In germline, CDR1 is LNHDA, CDR2 SQIVND (reference sequence). This CDR3 spans 13 amino acids. The CDR3 bases are TGTGCCAGTAGTTTTGGACTCACGTACGAGCAGTACTTC. Translating it yields CASSFGLTYEQYF.

The rearrangement joins TRBV2 to TRBJ2-7; D might be TRBD1 (6 bases). The CDR3 loop spans 13 amino acids. Looked up from germline, CDR1 is SNHLY and CDR2 is FYNNEI. Between the trimmed V and J ends, which lost 3 bases and 5 bases, there was a span of 11 bases. Here the CDR3 reads CASSDHRVDEQYF. CDR3 bases: TGTGCCAGCAGTGACCACAGGGTAGACGAGCAGTACTTC.

The chain recombines TRBV28 with TRBJ2-7; 7 positions agree with TRBD2. Trimming at V came to 7 bases and at J to 0 bases, leaving 6 bases not matched to a gene. The germline gives CDR1 MDHEN, CDR2 SYDVKM. The CDR3 loop spans 14 amino acids. The CDR3 spells CASIPGGYSYEQYF. The CDR3 nucleotides read TGTGCCAGCATCCCCGGGGGGTACTCCTACGAGCAGTACTTC. The variable domain in full, with the rest retrieved from reference TRBV28 and TRBJ2-7, is DVKVTQSSRYLVKRTGEKVFLECVQDMDHENMFWYRQDPGLGLRLIYFSYDVKMKEKGDIPEGYSVSREKKERFSLILESASTNQTSMYLCASIPGGYSYEQYFGPGTRLTVT.

With regard to this clone: Other DNA sequences in the sample encode the same CDR3. V and J are TRBV6-5 and TRBJ1-5; 9 bases are shared with TRBD1. Trimming removed 2 bases from V and 5 bases from J; junction bases left unmatched: 4. Germline loops: CDR1 MNHEY, CDR2 SVGAGI. The CDR3 loop spans 15 amino acids. CDR3 DNA sequence: TGTGCCAGCAGTTACAGCAGGACAGGGGATCAGCCCCAGCATTTT. Encoded protein: CASSYSRTGDQPQHF.

The gene calls are TRBV14 and TRBJ2-7; TRBD2 is a possible D gene (5 bases). The CDR3 runs 12 residues. V was trimmed by 2 bases and J by 5 bases, leaving 7 bases between them. Germline V gene lookup returns CDR1 SGHDN and CDR2 FVKESK. CDR3 DNA sequence: TGTGCCAGCAGCCAATTGAGGGACGAGCAGTACTTC. Translating gives CASSQLRDEQYF.

J is TRBJ2-1 and V is TRBV7-9; 8 bases are a match to TRBD2. After removal of 5 bases from V and 5 bases from J, the junction contained 8 bases not matched to a gene. Per germline, CDR1 SEHNR and CDR2 FQNEAQ (reference sequence). The CDR3 consists of 15 residues. In DNA form, the CDR3 reads TGTGCCAGCAGCCAAGGACTAGCAGAGAACAATGAGCAGTTCTTC. It codes for CASSQGLAENNEQFF.

The chain links TRBV5-6 to TRBJ1-5, with D unclear. Germline V gene data show CDR1 as SGHDT and CDR2 as YYEEEE. This CDR3 is built from 15 residues. The germline V and J ends were trimmed by 4 bases and 5 bases, with 16 bases remaining between them. The CDR3 nucleotides read TGTGCCAGCAGCAAACTGGAGGTGGCGGATCAGCCCCAGCATTTT. Translated: CASSKLEVADQPQHF.

This clone was observed a handful of times. This chain connects TRBV19 to TRBJ2-7; D may be TRBD1 (5 bases). The V gene's germline CDR1 is LNHDA and CDR2 SQIVND (reference sequence). The germline V and J ends were trimmed by 4 bases and 5 bases, with 9 bases remaining between them. The CDR3 consists of 12 residues. CDR3 nucleotide sequence: TGTGCCAGTAGTAACGGACAAGACGAGCAGTACTTC. As protein: CASSNGQDEQYF.

The J gene is TRBJ1-2, the V gene TRBV5-4; D ambiguous. Between the trimmed V and J ends, which lost 2 bases and 6 bases, there was a span of 11 bases. The CDR3 covers 13 residues. CDR1 and CDR2 (germline): SGHNT, YYREEE (reference sequence). CDR3 DNA sequence: TGTGCCAGCAGCTTAGTGCCAGGCAATGGCTACACCTTC. It translates to CASSLVPGNGYTF.

The chain combines TRBV5-6 with TRBJ2-1, with 8 bases aligning to TRBD1. V shed 4 bases, J shed 5 bases, and the junction held 5 bases outside the gene matches. This CDR3 contains 14 residues. The germline V gene encodes CDR1 SGHDT and CDR2 YYEEEE. Here the CDR3 DNA reads TGTGCCAGCAGCCATTACAGGGGGAACAATGAGCAGTTCTTC. It yields the protein CASSHYRGNNEQFF.

This chain joins TRBV5-1 and TRBJ2-7; 14 nucleotides agree with TRBD2. Germline V gives CDR1 SGHRS, CDR2 YFSETQ. This CDR3 has 18 amino acids. V was pared by 2 bases and J by 4 bases, with 11 bases of the junction left unmatched. CDR3 protein: CASSFLRTSGGPGYEQYF. The CDR3 nucleotides are TGCGCCAGCAGCTTTTTAAGGACTAGCGGGGGGCCAGGGTACGAGCAGTACTTC. The full variable domain, with the rest looked up from reference TRBV5-1 and TRBJ2-7, is KAGVTQTPRYLIKTRGQQVTLSCSPISGHRSVSWYQQTPGQGLQFLFEYFSETQRNKGNFPGRFSGRQFSNSRSEMNVSTLELGDSALYLCASSFLRTSGGPGYEQYFGPGTRLTVT.

The chain uses TRBV5-4 and TRBJ1-2; 7 nucleotides align to TRBD1. The CDR3 loop spans 15 amino acids. CDR1 SGHNT and CDR2 YYREEE come from the germline V gene (reference sequence). V gave up 4 bases and J gave up 4 bases; unmatched junction bases: 10. Here the CDR3 DNA reads TGTGCCAGCAGCCCGGACGGACAGGCCCCCTATGGCTACACCTTC. Translated: CASSPDGQAPYGYTF.

The chain recombines TRBV28 with TRBJ1-4, with a possible D match to TRBD1 (6 bases). Germline lookup yields CDR1 MDHEN and CDR2 SYDVKM. V lost 2 bases, J lost 3 bases, and 13 bases lay in between. CDR3 size: 16 residues. The CDR3 DNA reads as TGTGCCAGCAGTTTAGGGCAGGGGCCTTCTAATGAAAAACTGTTTTTT. Translated: CASSLGQGPSNEKLFF. Combining the CDR3 with reference TRBV28 and TRBJ1-4 gives the whole variable domain DVKVTQSSRYLVKRTGEKVFLECVQDMDHENMFWYRQDPGLGLRLIYFSYDVKMKEKGDIPEGYSVSREKKERFSLILESASTNQTSMYLCASSLGQGPSNEKLFFGSGTQLSVL.

The chain uses TRBV4-1 and TRBJ2-3; TRBD2 might be the D (6 bases). V dropped 0 bases and J dropped 6 bases, with 22 bases sitting between them. The CDR3 loop spans 18 amino acids. Germline-derived CDR1 and CDR2 are MGHRA and YSYEKL. CDR3 DNA sequence: TGCGCCAGCAGCCAAGAGGAGGGCTTGTTTGCGGGGTGGGATACGCAGTATTTT. Its translation: CASSQEEGLFAGWDTQYF.

This chain uses TRBV5-5 with TRBJ2-7; no firm D call. The CDR3 loop spans 16 amino acids. Germline-derived CDR1 and CDR2 are SGHKS and YYEKEE (reference sequence). Trimming stripped 0 bases from V and 2 bases from J, with 15 bases between. Here the CDR3 DNA reads TGTGCCAGCAGCTTGGTCCTGGCCTCTCCGACCTACGAGCAGTACTTC. The encoded protein is CASSLVLASPTYEQYF.

V is TRBV6-2 or TRBV6-3 and J is TRBJ2-1, with a tentative D call TRBD2 (7 bases). CDR3 size: 17 residues. From germline, CDR1 is MNHEY and CDR2 SVGEGT. V dropped 5 bases and J dropped 2 bases, with 19 bases sitting between them. The CDR3 here is CASSRGRGRDPYNEQFF. The CDR3 DNA reads as TGTGCCAGCAGTAGGGGTAGGGGGAGGGACCCCTACAATGAGCAGTTCTTC.